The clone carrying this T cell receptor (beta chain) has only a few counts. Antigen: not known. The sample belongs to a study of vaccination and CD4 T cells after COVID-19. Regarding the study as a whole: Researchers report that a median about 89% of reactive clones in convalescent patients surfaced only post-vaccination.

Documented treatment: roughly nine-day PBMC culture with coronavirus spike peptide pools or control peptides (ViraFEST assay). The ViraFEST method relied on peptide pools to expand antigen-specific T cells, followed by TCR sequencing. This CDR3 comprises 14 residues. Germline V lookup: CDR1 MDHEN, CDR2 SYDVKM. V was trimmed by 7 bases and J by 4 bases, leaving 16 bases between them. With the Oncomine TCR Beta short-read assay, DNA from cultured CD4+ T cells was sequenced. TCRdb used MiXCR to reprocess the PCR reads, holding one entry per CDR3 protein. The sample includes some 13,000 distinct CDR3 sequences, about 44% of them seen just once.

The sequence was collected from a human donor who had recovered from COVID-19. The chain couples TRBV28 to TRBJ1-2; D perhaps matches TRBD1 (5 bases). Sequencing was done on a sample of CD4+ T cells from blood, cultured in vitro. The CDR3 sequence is CASKEYGTSYGYTF. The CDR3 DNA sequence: TGTGCCAGCAAGGAATACGGGACTTCCTATGGCTACACCTTC.